The TCR beta chain under discussion was sequenced for a study of CD8 T cells in ankylosing spondylitis. Comments on this clonotype: No antigen is known for it.

V dropped 3 bases and J dropped 6; count of bases not matched to a gene: 7. The CDR3 covers 15 residues. Germline V CDR1 and CDR2: SGHRS, YFSETQ. Study results and limitations: Several highly homologous variants formed a TCR beta motif that appeared characteristic of ankylosing spondylitis blood. Disease-linked clones displayed a CD8+ phenotype and appeared relatively rarely in peripheral blood.

TCRdb fed the 5' RACE reads into MiXCR, producing one record per CDR3 protein. Altogether 350,000 to 450,000 distinct CDR3 sequences are present, about 24% being singletons, with the ten largest covering 0.89%. This clonotype originated in a male donor with ankylosing spondylitis. The chain carries TRBV5-1 and TRBJ2-1; 9 bases are a match to TRBD1. Sample: blood, either unsorted or a sorted T cell fraction (not recorded which). CDR3 loop: CASSSDGTGFNEQFF. Written as DNA, the CDR3 is TGCGCCAGCAGCTCCGACGGGACAGGGTTCAATGAGCAGTTCTTC.